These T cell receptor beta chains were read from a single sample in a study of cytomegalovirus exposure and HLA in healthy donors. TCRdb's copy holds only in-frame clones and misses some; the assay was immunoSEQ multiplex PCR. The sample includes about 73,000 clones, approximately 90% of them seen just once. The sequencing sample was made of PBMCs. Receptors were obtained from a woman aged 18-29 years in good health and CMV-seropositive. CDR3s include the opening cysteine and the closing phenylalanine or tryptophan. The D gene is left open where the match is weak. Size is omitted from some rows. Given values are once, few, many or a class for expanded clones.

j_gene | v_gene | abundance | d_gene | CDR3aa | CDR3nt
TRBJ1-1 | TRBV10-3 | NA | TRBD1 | CAIRRQGANTEAFF | TGTGCCATCAGACGACAGGGGGCGAACACTGAAGCTTTCTTT
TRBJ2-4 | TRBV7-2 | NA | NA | CASSQQTGDIQYF | TGTGCCAGCAGCCAACAGACCGGGGACATTCAGTACTTC
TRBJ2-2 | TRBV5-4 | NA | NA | CASSLMGGNTGELFF | TGTGCCAGCAGCTTAATGGGGGGGAACACCGGGGAGCTGTTTTTT
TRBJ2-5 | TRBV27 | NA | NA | CASSLSTRETQYF | TGTGCCAGCAGTTTATCGACAAGGGAGACCCAGTACTTC
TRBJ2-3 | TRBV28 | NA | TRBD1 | CASSVTGGGGDTQYF | TGTGCCAGCAGTGTAACAGGGGGAGGCGGTGATACGCAGTATTTT
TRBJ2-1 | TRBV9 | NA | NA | CASSVAVSDNEQFF | TGTGCCAGCAGCGTAGCAGTGTCCGACAATGAGCAGTTCTTC
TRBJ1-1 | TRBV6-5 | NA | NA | CASHGFRASEAFF | TGTGCCAGCCACGGTTTCAGGGCCTCTGAAGCTTTCTTT
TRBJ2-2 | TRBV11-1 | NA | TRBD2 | CASSLRAGFNTGELFF | TGTGCCAGCAGCTTAAGAGCGGGATTTAACACCGGGGAGCTGTTTTTT
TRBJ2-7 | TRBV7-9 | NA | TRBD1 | CASSHRSGQGVYEQYF | TGTGCCAGCAGCCATAGATCGGGACAGGGTGTCTACGAGCAGTACTTC
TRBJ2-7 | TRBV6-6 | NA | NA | CASSYPGLEVGEQYF | TGTGCCAGCAGTTACCCGGGACTTGAGGTCGGGGAGCAGTACTTC
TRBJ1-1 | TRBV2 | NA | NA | CASSSRSQGMTNTEAFF | TGTGCCAGCAGTTCTCGAAGCCAGGGAATGACGAACACTGAAGCTTTCTTT
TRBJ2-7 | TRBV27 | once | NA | CASSSLGGKDEQYF | TGTGCCAGCAGTTCCTTAGGCGGTAAAGACGAGCAGTACTTC
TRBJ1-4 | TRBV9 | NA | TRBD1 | CASSPAPTGPNEKLFF | TGTGCCAGCAGCCCTGCGCCGACAGGGCCTAATGAAAAACTGTTTTTT
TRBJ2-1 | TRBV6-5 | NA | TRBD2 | CASSPGGLSEQFF | TGTGCCAGCAGCCCGGGGGGACTGAGTGAGCAGTTCTTC
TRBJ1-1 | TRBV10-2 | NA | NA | CASRGGGYTEAFF | TGCGCCAGCAGGGGAGGTGGGTACACTGAAGCTTTCTTT
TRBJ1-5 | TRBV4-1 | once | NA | CASSQTTRNQPQHF | TGCGCCAGCAGCCAAACGACTCGGAATCAGCCCCAGCATTTT
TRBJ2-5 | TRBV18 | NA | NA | CASSPPRTREAQYF | TGTGCCAGCTCACCACCCCGGACACGCGAGGCCCAGTACTTC
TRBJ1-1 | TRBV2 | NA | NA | CASSEVRVADEAFF | TGTGCCAGCAGTGAAGTTCGTGTAGCGGATGAAGCTTTCTTT
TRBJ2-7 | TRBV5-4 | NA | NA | CASSTPRGRFDEQYF | TGTGCCAGCAGCACGCCCAGGGGACGGTTCGACGAGCAGTACTTC
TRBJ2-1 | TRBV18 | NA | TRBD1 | CASSPGTARDEQFF | TGTGCCAGCTCACCAGGGACAGCTCGCGATGAGCAGTTCTTC
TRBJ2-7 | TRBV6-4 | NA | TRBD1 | CASSDRTGGEQYF | TGTGCCAGCAGTGACCGGACAGGGGGCGAGCAGTACTTC
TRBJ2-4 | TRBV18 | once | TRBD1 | CASSPQTGMRGIQYF | TGTGCCAGCTCACCCCAGACAGGGATGAGGGGCATTCAGTACTTC
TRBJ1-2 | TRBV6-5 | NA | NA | CASSPPGSYGYTF | TGTGCCAGCAGTCCCCCGGGAAGCTATGGCTACACCTTC
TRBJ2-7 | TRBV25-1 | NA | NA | CASSESPYEQYF | TGTGCCAGCAGTGAATCCCCGTACGAGCAGTACTTC
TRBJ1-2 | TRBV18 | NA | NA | CASSPDRTYGYTF | TGTGCCAGCTCGCCCGACAGGACCTATGGCTACACCTTC
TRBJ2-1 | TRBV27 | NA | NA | CASSLSWIVVSSTSSYNEQFF | TGTGCCAGCAGTTTATCATGGATCGTTGTCAGTAGTACTAGCTCCTACAATGAGCAGTTCTTC
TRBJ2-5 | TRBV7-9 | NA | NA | CASSSVEGLEAQYF | TGTGCCAGCAGCTCAGTCGAGGGTCTGGAGGCCCAGTACTTC
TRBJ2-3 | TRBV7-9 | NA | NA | CASSPLAHTQYF | TGTGCCAGCAGCCCCCTAGCCCATACGCAGTATTTT
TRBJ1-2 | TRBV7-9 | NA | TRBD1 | CASSLPGQGTLGYTF | TGTGCCAGCAGCTTACCGGGACAGGGTACTCTTGGCTACACCTTC
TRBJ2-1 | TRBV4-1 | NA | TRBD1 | CASSQVGQGTNEQFF | TGCGCCAGCAGCCAAGTCGGACAGGGGACGAATGAGCAGTTCTTC
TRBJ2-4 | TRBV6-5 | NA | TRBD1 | CASSKDRGQEYF | TGTGCCAGCAGTAAGGACAGGGGGCAAGAGTACTTC
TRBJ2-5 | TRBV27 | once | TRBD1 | CASSLRQGSETQYF | TGTGCCAGCAGTCTCCGACAGGGCTCCGAGACCCAGTACTTC
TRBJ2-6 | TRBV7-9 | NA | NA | CASSLPSGANVLTF | TGTGCCAGCAGCCTACCTTCTGGGGCCAACGTCCTGACTTTC
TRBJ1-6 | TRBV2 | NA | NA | CASFVPRDNSPLHF | TGTGCCAGCTTTGTTCCCCGGGATAATTCACCCCTCCACTTT
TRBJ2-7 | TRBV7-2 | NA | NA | CASSFTGYHEQYF | TGTGCCAGCAGCTTCACAGGCTACCACGAGCAGTACTTC
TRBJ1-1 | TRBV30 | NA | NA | CAWSGQFNTEAFF | TGTGCCTGGAGTGGACAGTTTAACACTGAAGCTTTCTTT
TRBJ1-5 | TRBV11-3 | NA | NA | CARPDSPGQPQHF | TGTGCCCGGCCGGACAGTCCTGGTCAGCCCCAGCATTTT